Sequencing of this T cell receptor (beta chain) was carried out in a study of T cell responses to AZD1222 COVID-19 vaccine. Study-wide points: Regions 160-218 and 743-854 dominated among vaccine-associated CD4 TCRs spanning spike.

This CDR3 contains 19 residues. CDR1 is SGHDN and CDR2 is FVKESK in the germline V gene. Between the trimmed V and J ends, which lost 0 bases and 3 bases, there was a span of 21 bases. Second-dose groups at about 4 or about 12 weeks were pooled. The method was immunoSEQ multiplex PCR; TCRdb's version includes in-frame clones alone and lacks a portion of them. The sample shows 60,000 to 95,000 clones, around 86% of them seen only once. As concerns this clone: Its antigen is not identified.

The chain uses TRBV14 and TRBJ2-1, with D perhaps given as TRBD1 or TRBD2 (5 bases each). The material was peripheral blood, obtained 28 days after the second AZD1222 dose. This TCR derives from an adult who received the AZD1222 COVID-19 vaccine. CDR3 sequence (DNA): TGTGCCAGCAGCCAAGAAATACGGGACGTATGGGTTAACTACAATGAGCAGTTCTTC. It translates to CASSQEIRDVWVNYNEQFF.